The source of this T cell receptor (beta chain) is a study of T cells in Graves' hyperthyroidism and ophthalmopathy. Authors of the study amplified TCR beta CDR3 regions from RNA transcripts. First-round RT-PCR with HTBI primers amplified the TCR CDR3 region. TCRdb processed the multiplex PCR reads anew with MiXCR; each CDR3 protein has one entry. The sample has about 570,000 distinct CDR3 sequences; about 45% are singletons. This clonotype came up many times. From germline, CDR1 is ENHRY and CDR2 SYGVKD. CDR3 length: 13 residues. V was clipped by 4 bases and J by 11 bases; unmatched bases: 11. The gene calls are TRBV10-3 and TRBJ2-7; 7 positions match TRBD2. The source material was peripheral blood or thyroid tissue (not recorded which). This TCR was recovered from an adult woman with Graves' disease, either hyperthyroidism or ophthalmopathy (not recorded which). The CDR3 region has the DNA TGTGCCATCAGTGCTGTGAACGGCGGGGGAAAGTACTTC. Translation: CAISAVNGGGKYF.